This TCR beta chain was recovered during a study of T-cell reconstitution after alpha-beta-depleted transplantation in children (TCRdb year 2016). General notes on the study: The study quantitatively tracked T-cell immune reconstitution after TCRalphabeta/CD19-depleted allogeneic hematopoietic cell transplantation in children using TCR repertoire profiling.

Library preparation employed PCR. Sequencing was carried out with an Illumina HiSeq 2500. To normalize quantification of the TCRbeta repertoire, the TCR libraries were built with molecular barcoding that relied on unique molecular identifiers. The public reads were quality trimmed at Q25 with fastp and then assembled into clones with MiXCR by TCRdb, keeping productive beta chains. Every distinct CDR3 protein forms one entry, paired with its most common genes and DNA. The sample table shows about 170,000 distinct CDR3 sequences, and 11% are seen once. The top ten hold about 12% of the sample. Interpreted using the paper, the treatment or condition label stands for: allogeneic hematopoietic cell transplantation with graft depleted of TCRalphabeta T cells and CD19 B cells. TCRalphabeta/CD19-depleted allogeneic hematopoietic cell grafts were given to the transplant recipients, all of whom were children.

Germline trimming: 4 bases from V, 3 bases from J; junction bases outside gene matches: 3. The CDR3 holds 13 amino acids from the cysteine to the phenylalanine. CDR3 DNA only is kept here, 39 bases in frame from base 1. CDR1 SQVTM and CDR2 ANQGSEA were looked up in the germline V gene. This clonotype was picked up many times. Its cognate antigen has yet to be identified. Base qualities are not recorded, but no much larger clone differs from it by a single base. Summary of the overall study and its limitations: Hyperexpanded clone frequencies declined over subsequent months; after one year, T-cell counts and TCRbeta diversity were mostly attributed to newly produced T cells. In some patients, the high TCRbeta diversity seen at day 60 was put down to recipient T cells and intrathymic progenitors that had survived conditioning. The apparently early recovery of alphabetaT-cell counts about two months after transplant reportedly depended on only several hundred rapidly expanded clones that came from non-depleted graft cells.

The sequenced sample was PBMCs, obtained before TCRalphabeta/CD19-depleted stem cell transplant. Here the chain combines TRBV29-1 and TRBJ2-7; the central 10 bases match TRBD1. This clonotype was sampled from a boy aged 2 to 9 with acute myeloid leukemia, due to receive a stem cell transplant. CDR3 region: CSVVGTGVYEQYF. The nucleotide sequence reads as follows: TGCAGCGTTGTAGGGACAGGGGTCTACGAGCAGTACTTC.